One T cell receptor (beta chain) is described in this entry. These data are taken from a study of control samples from healthy donors and cancer patients. The CDR3 extends over 15 amino acids. Looked up from germline, CDR1 is MNHEY and CDR2 is SVGAGI. J gave up 6 bases and V 5 bases, and 6 bases lay outside the gene matches. TCRdb's copy holds only in-frame clones and misses some; the assay was immunoSEQ multiplex PCR. The table has some 95,000 clones, around three quarters seen once. This receptor was obtained from a woman in her twenties or thirties in good health. J is TRBJ2-3 and V is TRBV6-5; 12 bases line up with TRBD2. The sequenced material came from blood. The CDR3, as DNA: TGTGCCAGCAGTCGACTAGCGGGGGCGCCGGATACGCAGTATTTT. Translated, it gives CASSRLAGAPDTQYF.